Listed below are T cell receptor beta chains from one sample, sequenced in a study of T cells in localized non-small cell lung cancer. Using immunoSEQ multiplex PCR, the repertoire was profiled, and TCRdb retains in-frame clones only, with some absent. The sample consists of just over 70,000 clones, roughly nine tenths of them appearing once. Source: peripheral blood, taken before any cancer treatment. All receptors come from a male donor at least 60 years old with stage III squamous cell lung carcinoma. Each CDR3 is given with its conserved first and last residue. The order of the fields is J gene, V gene, clone size, D gene, CDR3 DNA, CDR3 protein. A D gene is named only where the DNA matches it firmly. Size values are once, few and many counts, or a class for expanded clones, and some rows have none.

J: TRBJ2-7; V: TRBV19; size: .; D: TRBD2; DNA: TGTGCCAGTAGTCCAAACCCCGGGACTAGCTCCTACGAGCAGTACTTC; CDR3: CASSPNPGTSSYEQYF
J: TRBJ1-4; V: TRBV15; size: .; D: .; DNA: TGTGCCACCAGCAGAGATTTCGCCAGGGTTAATGAAAAACTGTTTTTT; CDR3: CATSRDFARVNEKLFF
J: TRBJ1-2; V: TRBV19; size: .; D: .; DNA: TGTGCCAGTAAACAGGACTATGGCTACACCTTC; CDR3: CASKQDYGYTF
J: TRBJ1-2; V: TRBV6-1; size: .; D: TRBD1; DNA: TGTGCCAGCAGTGAGGGACAGGGGACAAACTATGGCTACACCTTC; CDR3: CASSEGQGTNYGYTF
J: TRBJ2-5; V: TRBV28; size: .; D: .; DNA: TGTGCCAGCAGTTCGTCTGGCCCCTGGGAGACCCAGTACTTC; CDR3: CASSSSGPWETQYF
J: TRBJ2-1; V: TRBV2; size: .; D: .; DNA: TGTGCCAGCAGTGAACGATGGTCAGGGGAGTTTCCCAATGAGCAGTTCTTC; CDR3: CASSERWSGEFPNEQFF
J: TRBJ1-1; V: TRBV27; size: .; D: TRBD1; DNA: TGTGCCAGCAGTTTTATACGGACAGGTGCTTCAGTGTTCTTT; CDR3: CASSFIRTGASVFF
J: TRBJ2-5; V: TRBV5-1; size: .; D: .; DNA: TGCGCCAGCAGCTTGGGGCGGAGGGGAGTATCGGAGACCCAGTACTTC; CDR3: CASSLGRRGVSETQYF
J: TRBJ2-6; V: TRBV11-2; size: .; D: .; DNA: TGTGCCAGCAGCTTAGATTTAAGGGCTGGGGCCAACGTCCTGACTTTC; CDR3: CASSLDLRAGANVLTF
J: TRBJ2-2; V: TRBV5-5; size: .; D: .; DNA: TGTGCCAGCAGCCAGACGGGACACGGGTTCGGGGAGCTGTTTTTT; CDR3: CASSQTGHGFGELFF
J: TRBJ2-3; V: TRBV29-1; size: .; D: .; DNA: TGCAGCGCCCTCGAGGCGGTTGGTGCAGATACGCAGTATTTT; CDR3: CSALEAVGADTQYF
J: TRBJ1-4; V: TRBV7-8; size: .; D: .; DNA: TGTGCCAGCAGCCTAAGGTCCGGGGAAAAACTGTTTTTT; CDR3: CASSLRSGEKLFF
J: TRBJ2-2; V: TRBV29-1; size: .; D: TRBD1; DNA: TGCAGCGCCTTACACAGGGGAACGAACACCGGGGAGCTGTTTTTT; CDR3: CSALHRGTNTGELFF
J: TRBJ1-2; V: TRBV16; size: few; D: .; DNA: TGTGCCAGCAGCCAATCTGAGGGCTATGGCTACACCTTC; CDR3: CASSQSEGYGYTF